The source of this T cell receptor (beta chain) is a study of blood T cell repertoires in COVID-19. Study-wide background: Specimens from acute and convalescent COVID-19 originated in the United States, Italy and Spain. Sources were T cells, B-cell-depleted T cells, or PBMCs; the material itself was cDNA or gDNA.

There are 15 residues in the CDR3. Germline V gene lookup returns CDR1 MNHEY and CDR2 SVGEGT. Trimming left V 6 bases short and J 3 bases short, with 18 bases between. Original analysis: Amplification of reference gene primers was used by the study to estimate nucleated cell counts. Only in-frame clones appear in the TCRdb table, and some are missing; sequencing was by immunoSEQ multiplex PCR. The V and J calls and clone size are taken from that table; D and trimming were inferred from the DNA. The table includes about 75,000 clones, roughly 90% detected once. Sequenced material: peripheral blood. This TCR was recovered from a woman aged 45-59 years with acute or convalescent COVID-19. This sequence joins TRBV6-2 or TRBV6-3 and TRBJ2-7, with D perhaps TRBD2 (6 bases). The CDR3 region is CASSIGGTLDYEQYF. Here the CDR3 DNA reads TGTGCCAGCAGCATAGGAGGGACCCTCGACTACGAGCAGTACTTC.